This TCR beta chain was recovered during a study of cytomegalovirus exposure and HLA in healthy donors. Findings and limits, study-wide: 87-base-pair reads could not separate some V segments, including TRBV6-2 and TRBV6-3.

Each of the donors was a healthy bone marrow donor. The V end was cut by 4 bases, the J end by 4 bases, with 18 bases between. The CDR3 length is 16 residues. Germline CDR1 WNHNN, CDR2 SYGVQD (reference sequence). PCR amplification relied on 60 Vbeta primers (plus 13 Jbeta primers). The assay was immunoSEQ multiplex PCR, and TCRdb's table has in-frame clones only and misses some. The table records fewer than 80,000 clones, around 80% of them present only once. There are a few counts of this clone. The antigen is undetermined. The source is a man aged 25-45 years in good health and CMV-seronegative. The rearrangement uses TRBV10-1 and TRBJ2-3; D might be TRBD2 (6 bases). The sequencing sample was made of PBMCs. The CDR3 sequence: CASSADYSGSPDTQYF. In nucleotides, the CDR3 is TGCGCCAGCAGTGCCGACTACTCCGGGAGCCCAGATACGCAGTATTTT.